This record covers a single T cell receptor (beta chain). Its antigen is not identified. The sample belongs to a study of OX40 agonist ivuxolimab in advanced cancers. Study-wide background: In three patients, partial responses were observed, one with hepatocellular carcinoma and two with cutaneous melanoma.

Findings of the study overall: Doses of 0.1 to 3.0 mg/kg were accompanied by clonal expansion of CD4+ and CD8+ blood T cells by week 6.

Germline CDR1 reads WSHSY; CDR2 reads SAAADI. This CDR3 has 14 amino acids. Trimming stripped 6 bases from V and 3 bases from J, with 15 bases between. Only in-frame clones appear in the TCRdb table, and some are missing; sequencing was by immunoSEQ multiplex PCR. The table includes approximately 60,000 clones, around 90% detected once. Sequenced material: CD4+ or CD8+ T cells sorted from blood, taken in a trial of the OX40 agonist ivuxolimab. The TCR originated in an adult with an advanced solid tumor such as melanoma, head and neck, liver or kidney cancer. This chain links TRBV10-2 with TRBJ2-7; tentative D call: TRBD2 (6 bases). The CDR3 sequence is CASSWDSGVYEQYF. CDR3 nucleotides: TGCGCCAGCAGCTGGGACTCCGGGGTCTACGAGCAGTACTTC.